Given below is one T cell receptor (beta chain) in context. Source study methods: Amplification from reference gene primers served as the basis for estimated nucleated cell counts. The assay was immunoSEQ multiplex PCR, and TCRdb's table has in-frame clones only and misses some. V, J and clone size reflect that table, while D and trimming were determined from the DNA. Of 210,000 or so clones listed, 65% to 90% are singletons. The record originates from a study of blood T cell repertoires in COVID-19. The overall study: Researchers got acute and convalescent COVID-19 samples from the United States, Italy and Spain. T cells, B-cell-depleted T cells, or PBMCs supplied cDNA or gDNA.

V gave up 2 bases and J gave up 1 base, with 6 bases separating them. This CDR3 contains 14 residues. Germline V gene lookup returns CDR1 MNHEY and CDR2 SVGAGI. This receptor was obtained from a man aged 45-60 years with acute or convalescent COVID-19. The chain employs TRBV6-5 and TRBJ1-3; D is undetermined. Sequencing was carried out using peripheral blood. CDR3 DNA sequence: TGTGCCAGCAGTTACGGGAGGTCTGGAAACACCATATATTTT. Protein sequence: CASSYGRSGNTIYF.